The rows below give T cell receptor beta chains drawn from one sample of a study of shared clonotypes between healthy human individuals. TCRdb's table, derived via immunoSEQ multiplex PCR, lists solely in-frame clones and lacks some. The sample has 1.5 million to 2.5 million clones; about 95% are singletons. Sequenced: naive CD8+ T cells sorted from blood. These receptors came from a man younger than 35 in good health. The CDR3 runs from the conserved cysteine through the conserved F or W. The D gene is left open where the match is weak. Size tells how often a clone was seen (once, few, many) or the class of an expanded clone, and some rows leave it out.

clone_size,d_call,v_call,j_call,cdr3_aa,cdr3_nt
.,.,TRBV9,TRBJ2-2,CASSVEYGELFF,TGTGCCAGCAGCGTAGAATATGGGGAGCTGTTTTTT
.,.,TRBV13,TRBJ2-7,CASSEDLRGAYEQYF,TGTGCCAGCAGCGAGGACCTTAGAGGAGCCTACGAGCAGTACTTC
.,.,TRBV10-3,TRBJ1-1,CAISGINRATEAFF,TGTGCCATCAGTGGCATAAACAGGGCGACTGAAGCTTTCTTT
.,.,TRBV21-1,TRBJ2-7,CASSKQEIRHEQYF,TGTGCCAGCAGCAAACAGGAGATTCGCCACGAGCAGTACTTC
.,.,TRBV4-3,TRBJ1-1,CASSQALSVEDTEAFF,TGCGCCAGCAGCCAAGCTCTCTCGGTGGAAGACACTGAAGCTTTCTTT
.,.,TRBV7-8,TRBJ2-7,CASSLDIEQGGYEQYF,TGTGCCAGCAGCTTAGACATAGAACAGGGAGGATACGAGCAGTACTTC
.,.,TRBV30,TRBJ2-2,CAWSPEVGELFF,TGTGCCTGGAGTCCAGAAGTGGGGGAGCTGTTTTTT
.,.,TRBV6-1,TRBJ1-1,CASSVGDLRTLKAFF,TGTGCCAGCAGTGTTGGGGATCTACGAACACTGAAAGCTTTCTTT
once,TRBD2,TRBV5-1,TRBJ2-1,CASSSGTSADTSSYNEQFF,TGCGCCAGCAGCTCCGGGACTAGCGCCGATACGAGCTCCTACAATGAGCAGTTCTTC
.,TRBD1,TRBV5-6,TRBJ2-5,CASSTTGTGLTAQYF,TGTGCCAGCAGCACCACCGGGACAGGGCTGACGGCCCAGTACTTC
.,.,TRBV4-2,TRBJ2-2,CASSQEWGTGELFF,TGTGCCAGCAGCCAAGAATGGGGGACCGGGGAGCTGTTTTTT
.,.,TRBV28,TRBJ1-1,CASRVQGMNTEAFF,TGTGCCAGCAGGGTACAGGGTATGAACACTGAAGCTTTCTTT
.,TRBD1,TRBV7-6,TRBJ1-4,CASSPATGSNEKLFF,TGTGCCAGCAGCCCAGCGACAGGGTCGAATGAAAAACTGTTTTTT
.,.,TRBV7-9,TRBJ1-2,CASSLGELLSNYGYTF,TGTGCCAGCAGCTTAGGGGAGCTACTTTCTAACTATGGCTACACCTTC
.,.,TRBV5-5,TRBJ1-1,CASSLSRGISTEAFF,TGTGCCAGCAGCTTGTCGAGGGGAATTAGCACTGAAGCTTTCTTT
.,.,TRBV5-1,TRBJ1-4,CASSFGSATNEKLFF,TGCGCCAGCAGCTTCGGGTCCGCAACTAATGAAAAACTGTTTTTT
.,TRBD2,TRBV2,TRBJ2-7,CASSEGRTSGSGYEQYF,TGTGCCAGCAGTGAGGGGCGCACTAGCGGGAGTGGTTACGAGCAGTACTTC
.,.,TRBV27,TRBJ1-6,CASTLRGSYNSPLHF,TGTGCCAGCACCCTAAGGGGGTCCTATAATTCACCCCTCCACTTT
.,.,TRBV28,TRBJ2-7,CASSWGDPSSEQYF,TGTGCCAGCAGTTGGGGGGACCCGTCGTCCGAGCAGTACTTC
.,TRBD1,TRBV7-9,TRBJ1-1,CASSLTDRGLGTEAFF,TGTGCCAGCAGCCTAACGGACAGGGGGCTTGGCACTGAAGCTTTCTTT
once,TRBD2,TRBV30,TRBJ2-5,CAWTTGLAWETQYF,TGTGCCTGGACTACGGGACTAGCATGGGAGACCCAGTACTTC
.,.,TRBV5-1,TRBJ2-2,CASSLSTDANTGELFF,TGCGCCAGCAGCCTCTCGACGGACGCGAACACCGGGGAGCTGTTTTTT
.,.,TRBV10-3,TRBJ1-6,CAINEEDGNSPLHF,TGTGCCATCAACGAGGAGGACGGAAATTCACCCCTCCACTTT
.,.,TRBV6-5,TRBJ2-1,CASSYSGAGGAYEQFF,TGTGCCAGCAGTTACTCCGGGGCCGGTGGAGCTTATGAGCAGTTCTTC
.,.,TRBV11-2,TRBJ1-4,CASNPMDGDEKLFF,TGTGCCAGCAACCCTATGGACGGGGATGAAAAACTGTTTTTT
.,.,TRBV7-9,TRBJ2-1,CASSPIRGKGDNEQFF,TGTGCCAGCAGTCCCATACGGGGCAAGGGTGACAATGAGCAGTTCTTC
.,.,TRBV6-4,TRBJ2-7,CASSDSFTLGRSSYEQYF,TGTGCCAGCAGTGACTCTTTCACGTTGGGGCGGAGCTCCTACGAGCAGTACTTC
.,.,TRBV27,TRBJ2-7,CASSSHTAPGSYEQYF,TGTGCCAGCAGTTCGCACACGGCGCCAGGCTCCTACGAGCAGTACTTC
once,TRBD1,TRBV4-1,TRBJ2-3,CASSQVGQGTDTQYF,TGCGCCAGCAGCCAAGTGGGACAGGGGACAGATACGCAGTATTTT
.,.,TRBV30,TRBJ1-1,CAWSVEGASTEAFF,TGTGCCTGGAGTGTAGAGGGCGCGTCCACTGAAGCTTTCTTT
once,TRBD2,TRBV5-6,TRBJ2-5,CASSFSLAGVWETQYF,TGTGCCAGCAGCTTCTCACTAGCGGGAGTTTGGGAGACCCAGTACTTC